This T cell receptor (beta chain) was profiled in a study of blood T cell repertoires in COVID-19. Study overall: The United States, Italy and Spain were the sources of the acute and convalescent COVID-19 samples. The cDNA or gDNA used as material had been derived from T cells, B-cell-depleted T cells, or PBMCs.

Authors' analysis steps: From reference gene primer amplification, estimates of nucleated cell counts were derived. Sequenced by immunoSEQ multiplex PCR; TCRdb stores in-frame clones only, minus some. V, J and clone size were drawn from that table, and D and trimming were deduced from the DNA. The sample holds around 260,000 clones, over 70% seen once. CDR1 is SGHRS and CDR2 is YFSETQ in the germline V gene. The CDR3 runs to 16 residues. V shed 4 bases, J shed 3 bases, and the junction held 9 bases outside the gene matches. The chain employs TRBV5-1 and TRBJ2-2; 7 bases are shared with TRBD2. The specimen sequenced was peripheral blood. The receptor was derived from a woman aged 40 to 50 who had recovered from COVID-19. The CDR3 is CASSLTSGGHTGELFF. In DNA form, the CDR3 reads TGCGCCAGCAGCCTGACCTCGGGGGGTCACACCGGGGAGCTGTTTTTT. Based on the CDR3 plus reference TRBV5-1 and TRBJ2-2, the full variable domain is KAGVTQTPRYLIKTRGQQVTLSCSPISGHRSVSWYQQTPGQGLQFLFEYFSETQRNKGNFPGRFSGRQFSNSRSEMNVSTLELGDSALYLCASSLTSGGHTGELFFGEGSRLTVL.